Shown below are 20 T cell receptor beta chains from a single sample sequenced in a study of STAT5B mutations in CD4+ large granular lymphocyte leukemia. TCRdb's table, derived via immunoSEQ multiplex PCR, lists solely in-frame clones and lacks some. The sample records about 35,000 clones, around 63% being singletons. Sequenced: CD4+ T cells from blood buffy coats. Receptor source: a human donor in good health.

The count of this clone is one. V and J are TRBV10-3 and TRBJ1-3, with D hard to call. The germline V gene has CDR1 ENHRY and CDR2 SYGVKD. This CDR3 spans 16 amino acids. V lost 5 bases and J lost 0, with 14 bases in between. CDR3 in DNA: TGTGCCATCAGTAATGGGGAACAGTCCTCTGGAAACACCATATATTTT. Translated, it gives CAISNGEQSSGNTIYF.

This clone was recorded a few times. V and J are TRBV10-1 and TRBJ2-1; D perhaps matches TRBD1 (5 bases). Germline V gene sequence: CDR1 WNHNN, CDR2 SYGVQD (reference sequence). Deletions cut 4 bases from V and 5 bases from J, with 15 bases between. There are 15 residues in the CDR3. In DNA, the CDR3 is TGCGCCAGCAGTGGGGGCCATTCAGGGAACAATGAGCAGTTCTTC. Translation: CASSGGHSGNNEQFF.

This clone was seen once. The chain uses TRBV7-7 and TRBJ2-5; D call uncertain. V lost 1 base and J lost 3, with 6 bases in between. Germline CDR1 is SSHAT and CDR2 is FNYEAQ (reference sequence). This CDR3 contains 13 residues. CDR3 DNA: TGTGCCAGCAGCTTAGGCATTAAAGAGACCCAGTACTTC. Its protein is CASSLGIKETQYF.

This chain uses TRBV18 with TRBJ1-4; possibly TRBD1 for D (6 bases). V was pared by 3 bases and J by 13 bases, with 9 bases between. Germline values: CDR1 KGHSH, CDR2 LQKENI. The CDR3 loop spans 11 amino acids. CDR3: CASSPGQLLFF. The CDR3 bases are TGTGCCAGCTCACCTGGACAGCTACTGTTTTTT.

The rearrangement uses TRBV27 and TRBJ2-3; the D gene is possibly TRBD2 (6 bases). CDR3 length: 16 residues. The V and J ends lost 5 bases and 0 bases respectively, with 15 bases between them. Germline CDR1 reads MNHEY; CDR2 reads SMNVEV (reference sequence). The CDR3 is CASSRDFSPSTDTQYF. Here the CDR3 DNA reads TGTGCCAGCAGTCGGGACTTCTCCCCTAGCACAGATACGCAGTATTTT.

The rearrangement links TRBV7-2 to TRBJ2-7; the D gene is possibly TRBD1 (6 bases). Trimming took off 5 bases at V and 5 bases at J, with 16 bases between the two ends. This CDR3 has 14 residues. Germline loops: CDR1 SGHTA, CDR2 FQGNSA. In DNA, the CDR3 is TGTGCCAGCAGCGGACACAGGGTTCGGGACGAGCAGTACTTC. Translated, it gives CASSGHRVRDEQYF. Full variable domain (outside the CDR3, taken from reference TRBV7-2 and TRBJ2-7): GAGVSQSPSNKVTEKGKDVELRCDPISGHTALYWYRQSLGQGLEFLIYFQGNSAPDKSGLPSDRFSAERTGGSVSTLTIQRTQQEDSAVYLCASSGHRVRDEQYFGPGTRLTVT.

The V and J genes are TRBV10-3 and TRBJ1-1; 11 bases are a match to TRBD1. The CDR3 spans 17 residues. After removal of 5 bases from V and 5 bases from J, the junction contained 13 bases not matched to a gene. CDR1 is ENHRY, CDR2 SYGVKD, per germline. The CDR3 DNA reads TGTGCCATCAGTTTACCCCCTGGACAGGGGGCTTTTACTGAAGCTTTCTTT. This encodes CAISLPPGQGAFTEAFF.

The rearrangement links TRBV7-6 to TRBJ2-1, with TRBD1 matching 9 bases. The CDR3 runs to 15 residues. V dropped 1 base and J dropped 4; count of bases not matched to a gene: 2. The germline CDR1 and CDR2 sequences are SGHVS and FNYEAQ. The CDR3: CASSLGDREYNEQFF. In nucleotides, the CDR3 is TGTGCCAGCAGCTTAGGGGACAGGGAGTACAATGAGCAGTTCTTC.

The chain is built from TRBV18 and TRBJ2-1, with 7 bases identical to TRBD1. The germline V gene encodes CDR1 KGHSH and CDR2 LQKENI. Losses at the gene ends were 2 bases for V and 8 bases for J; bases not matched to a gene: 6. CDR3 length: 14 residues. The CDR3 region has the DNA TGTGCCAGCTCACCAGAGGGACAGATCGATGAGCAGTTCTTC. Translated: CASSPEGQIDEQFF.

The chain is built from TRBV21-1 and TRBJ1-3; the D call TRBD1 from the table was never checked on the DNA. TRBV21-1 is assigned pseudogene status. The CDR3 spans 16 residues. CDR3 protein: CASSGHQDNSGNTIYF. As DNA, the CDR3 is TGTGCCAGCAGCGGACATCAGGATAACTCTGGAAACACCATATATTTT.

The CDR3 DNA reads TGTGCCAGCAGTTCCCCCAGGGACGGGGAGACCCAGTACTTC. Protein sequence: CASSSPRDGETQYF. The J gene is TRBJ2-5, the V gene TRBV6-5; D possibly uses TRBD1 or TRBD2 (5 bases each). This CDR3 contains 14 residues. Trimming cost V 4 bases and J 5 bases, with 14 bases left between them. Germline lookup yields CDR1 MNHEY and CDR2 SVGAGI.

V usage is TRBV28 and J usage is TRBJ2-3; D is undetermined. The CDR3 is 14 amino acids. Germline V gives CDR1 MDHEN, CDR2 SYDVKM. Trimming shortened V by 7 bases and J by 4 bases, and 15 bases separated the two germline ends. The CDR3 nucleotides read TGTGCCAGCACCCCTTCCCCCACTGCAGATACGCAGTATTTT. Amino acids: CASTPSPTADTQYF.

The V call is TRBV7-2, the J call TRBJ2-5; 8 bases fit TRBD1. This CDR3 spans 13 amino acids. V shed 6 bases and J 2 bases; nucleotides not matched to a gene: 2. Germline V gene sequence: CDR1 SGHTA, CDR2 FQGNSA. CDR3 sequence (DNA): TGTGCCAGCAGGGACAGGGCTCAAGAGACCCAGTACTTC. Translation gives CASRDRAQETQYF.

The chain combines TRBV19 with TRBJ2-7, with TRBD2 matching over 8 bases. Germline V lookup: CDR1 LNHDA, CDR2 SQIVND (reference sequence). The trim removed 3 bases at V and 7 bases at J, leaving 11 bases unmatched. The CDR3 totals 15 residues. In nucleotides, the CDR3 is TGTGCCAGTAGTATCTCGGGGGGGGGACCGTTTGAGCAGTACTTC. Translation: CASSISGGGPFEQYF.

This rearrangement joins TRBV11-2 to TRBJ2-1; TRBD2 agrees at 12 bases. The germline V gene has CDR1 SGHAT and CDR2 FQNNGV. This CDR3 has 16 amino acids. Trimming cost V 5 bases and J 4 bases; bases outside gene matches: 6. CDR3 residues: CASSPRLAGVYNEQFF. Written as DNA, the CDR3 is TGTGCCAGCAGCCCTCGACTAGCGGGGGTATACAATGAGCAGTTCTTC.

This clone has more than one count but fewer than ten. The rearrangement links TRBV9 to TRBJ1-2; D is possibly TRBD1 (5 bases). The germline V and J ends were trimmed by 4 bases and 7 bases, with 26 bases remaining between them. CDR3 length: 17 amino acids. CDR1 and CDR2 (germline): SGDLS, YYNGEE. CDR3 bases: TGTGCCAGCAGCTCAGGCCCGGGGACGGGGACGGAGAGTGGCTACACCTTC. Its translation is CASSSGPGTGTESGYTF.

This sequence joins TRBV5-6 and TRBJ2-4, with D possibly matching TRBD2 (6 bases). The CDR3 has 15 residues. CDR1 SGHDT and CDR2 YYEEEE come from the germline V gene. Trimming removed 4 bases from V and 0 bases from J, with 11 bases in between. In DNA, the CDR3 is TGTGCCAGCAGCCGGGAGCTGACAGCCAAAAACATTCAGTACTTC. Amino acids: CASSRELTAKNIQYF.

V usage is TRBV7-9 and J usage is TRBJ2-7; tentative D call: TRBD2 (7 bases). Germline assignment: CDR1 SEHNR and CDR2 FQNEAQ (reference sequence). This CDR3 is 15 amino acids long. V lost 5 bases and J 0 bases, leaving 14 bases between the germline ends. This CDR3 is CASSPWGGLSYEQYF. CDR3 DNA sequence: TGTGCCAGCAGCCCATGGGGGGGGCTCTCCTACGAGCAGTACTTC.

V gene TRBV7-2 combines with J gene TRBJ1-6, with unresolved D. V lost 6 bases and J 3 bases, leaving 9 bases between the germline ends. The CDR3 runs to 14 residues. CDR1 SGHTA and CDR2 FQGNSA come from the germline V gene. CDR3 coding DNA: TGTGCCAGCAGACGGACCGACTATAATTCACCCCTCCACTTT. This gives the protein CASRRTDYNSPLHF. The whole variable domain, remainder taken from reference TRBV7-2 and TRBJ1-6, is GAGVSQSPSNKVTEKGKDVELRCDPISGHTALYWYRQSLGQGLEFLIYFQGNSAPDKSGLPSDRFSAERTGGSVSTLTIQRTQQEDSAVYLCASRRTDYNSPLHFGNGTRLTVT.

This clone was seen more than once but under ten times. The chain employs TRBV11-3 and TRBJ1-1, with no clear D. The V gene lost 4 bases and the J gene lost 5 bases, with 8 bases spanning the gap. Germline CDR1 SGHNT, CDR2 YENEEA. The CDR3 extends over 12 amino acids. The CDR3 DNA reads as TGTGCCAGCAGCTGGGCGGAAACTGAAGCTTTCTTT. Translated, it gives CASSWAETEAFF.